This T cell receptor beta chain was identified during a study of T cell repertoires in cytomegalovirus infection. Study summary: From public TCR beta signatures came an indication of both CMV infection and matching HLA type. Whole-study results and caveats: Individuals carrying CMV plus the relevant HLA were identified by cumulative frequency of public TCR beta families. Clonotype analysis showed dominance of the ex vivo response by HLA-C-restricted CMV-specific TCR beta clonotypes.

One entry per CDR3 protein, called by TCRdb with MiXCR from the reads. The sample yields about 360,000 distinct CDR3 sequences, around 18% seen once. This CDR3 has 16 amino acids. Trimming at V came to 1 base and at J to 5 bases, leaving 8 bases not matched to a gene. Germline CDR1 reads SGHRS; CDR2 reads YFSETQ. This clonotype showed up just a few times. The antigen is unknown. The V call is TRBV5-1, the J call TRBJ2-2; 7 nucleotides align to TRBD2. The TCR was taken from a human donor in good health (CMV status not recorded). Some clones in this sample may be carry-over from other donors' samples. The specimen was PBMCs. CDR3 amino acids: CASSLSSQGGTGELFF. The CDR3 coding sequence is TGCGCCAGCAGCTTGTCGTCGCAGGGAGGGACCGGGGAGCTGTTTTTT.